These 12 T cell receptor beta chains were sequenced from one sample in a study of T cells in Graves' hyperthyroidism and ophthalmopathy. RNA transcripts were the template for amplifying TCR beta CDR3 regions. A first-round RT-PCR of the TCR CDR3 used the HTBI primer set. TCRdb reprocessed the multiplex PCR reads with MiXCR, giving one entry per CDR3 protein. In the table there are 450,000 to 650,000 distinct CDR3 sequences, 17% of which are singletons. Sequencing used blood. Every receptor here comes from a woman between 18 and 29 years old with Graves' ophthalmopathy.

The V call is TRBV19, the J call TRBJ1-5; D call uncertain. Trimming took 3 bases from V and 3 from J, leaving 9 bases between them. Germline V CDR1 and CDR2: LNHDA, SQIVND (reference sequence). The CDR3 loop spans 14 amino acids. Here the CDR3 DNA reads TGTGCCAGTAGTATTGGATATCCCAATCAGCCCCAGCATTTT. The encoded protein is CASSIGYPNQPQHF.

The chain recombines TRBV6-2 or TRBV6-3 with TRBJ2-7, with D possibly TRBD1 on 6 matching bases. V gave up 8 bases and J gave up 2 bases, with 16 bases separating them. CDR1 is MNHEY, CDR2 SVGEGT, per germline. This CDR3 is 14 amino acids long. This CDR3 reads CASGPGTLTYEQYF. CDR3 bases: TGTGCCAGCGGACCCGGGACACTTACCTACGAGCAGTACTTC.

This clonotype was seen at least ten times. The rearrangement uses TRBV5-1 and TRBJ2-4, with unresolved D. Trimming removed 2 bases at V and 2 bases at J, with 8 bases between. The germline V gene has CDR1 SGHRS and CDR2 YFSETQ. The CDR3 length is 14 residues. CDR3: CASSLSGPKNIQYF. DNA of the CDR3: TGCGCCAGCAGCTTATCCGGCCCCAAAAACATTCAGTACTTC.

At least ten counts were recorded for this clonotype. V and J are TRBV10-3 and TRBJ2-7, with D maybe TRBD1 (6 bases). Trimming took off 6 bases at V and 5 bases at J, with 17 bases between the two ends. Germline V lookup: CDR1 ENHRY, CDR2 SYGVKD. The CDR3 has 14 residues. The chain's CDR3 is CAIRGAGAVDEQYF. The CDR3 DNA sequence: TGTGCCATCAGAGGAGCAGGGGCCGTTGACGAGCAGTACTTC.

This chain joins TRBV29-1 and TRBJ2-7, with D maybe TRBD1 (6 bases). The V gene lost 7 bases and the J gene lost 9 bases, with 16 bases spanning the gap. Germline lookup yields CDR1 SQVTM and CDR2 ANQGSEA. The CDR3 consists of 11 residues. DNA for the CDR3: TGCAGCGCCGAAGTGGGGGCCGGGCAGTACTTC. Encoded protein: CSAEVGAGQYF.

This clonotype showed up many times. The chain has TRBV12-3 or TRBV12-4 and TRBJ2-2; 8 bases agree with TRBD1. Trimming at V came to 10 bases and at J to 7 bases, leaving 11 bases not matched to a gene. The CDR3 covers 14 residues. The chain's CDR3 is CANRRQGAGGELFF. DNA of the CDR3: TGTGCCAATAGGAGGCAGGGGGCGGGCGGGGAGCTGTTTTTT.

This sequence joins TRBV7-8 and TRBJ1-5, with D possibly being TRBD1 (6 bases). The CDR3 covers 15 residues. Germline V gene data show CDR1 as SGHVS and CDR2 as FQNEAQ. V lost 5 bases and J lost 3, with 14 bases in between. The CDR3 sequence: CASSPGAGFNQPQHF. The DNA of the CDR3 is TGTGCCAGCAGCCCAGGGGCAGGCTTCAATCAGCCCCAGCATTTT.

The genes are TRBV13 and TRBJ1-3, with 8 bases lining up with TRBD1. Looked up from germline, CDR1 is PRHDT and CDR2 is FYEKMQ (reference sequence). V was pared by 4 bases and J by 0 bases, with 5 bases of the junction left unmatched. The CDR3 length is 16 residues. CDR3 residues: CASSSNDRGSGNTIYF. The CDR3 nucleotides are TGTGCCAGCAGCTCCAACGACAGGGGCTCTGGAAACACCATATATTTT. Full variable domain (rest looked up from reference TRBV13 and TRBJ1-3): AAGVIQSPRHLIKEKRETATLKCYPIPRHDTVYWYQQGPGQDPQFLISFYEKMQSDKGSIPDRFSAQQFSDYHSELNMSSLELGDSALYFCASSSNDRGSGNTIYFGEGSWLTVV.

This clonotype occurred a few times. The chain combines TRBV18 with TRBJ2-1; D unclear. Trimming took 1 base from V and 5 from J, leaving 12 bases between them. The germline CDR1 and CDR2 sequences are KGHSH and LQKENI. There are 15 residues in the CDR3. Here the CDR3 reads CASSPRPETDNEQFF. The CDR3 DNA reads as TGTGCCAGCTCACCACGTCCGGAAACTGACAATGAGCAGTTCTTC.

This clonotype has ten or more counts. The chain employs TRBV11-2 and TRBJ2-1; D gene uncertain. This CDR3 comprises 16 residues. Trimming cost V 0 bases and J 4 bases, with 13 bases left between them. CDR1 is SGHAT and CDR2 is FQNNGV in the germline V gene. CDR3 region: CASSLEGLYGYNEQFF. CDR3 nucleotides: TGTGCCAGCAGCTTAGAAGGTCTCTACGGTTACAATGAGCAGTTCTTC.

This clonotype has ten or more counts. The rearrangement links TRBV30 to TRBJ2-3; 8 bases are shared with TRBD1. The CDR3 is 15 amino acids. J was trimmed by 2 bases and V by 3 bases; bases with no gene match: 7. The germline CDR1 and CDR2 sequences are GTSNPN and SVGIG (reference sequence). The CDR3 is CAWSGTGLFTDTQYF. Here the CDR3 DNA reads TGTGCCTGGAGCGGGACAGGACTTTTCACAGATACGCAGTATTTT. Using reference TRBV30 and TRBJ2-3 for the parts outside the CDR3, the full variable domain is SQTIHQWPATLVQPVGSPLSLECTVEGTSNPNLYWYRQAAGRGLQLLFYSVGIGQISSEVPQNLSASRPQDRQFILSSKKLLLSDSGFYLCAWSGTGLFTDTQYFGPGTRLTVL.

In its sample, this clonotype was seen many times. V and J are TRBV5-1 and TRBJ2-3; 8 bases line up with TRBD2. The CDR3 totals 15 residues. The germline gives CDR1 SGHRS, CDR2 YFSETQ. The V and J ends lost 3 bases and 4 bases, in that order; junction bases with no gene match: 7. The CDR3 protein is CASSSLAGLADTQYF. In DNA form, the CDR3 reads TGCGCCAGCAGCTCATTAGCGGGACTGGCAGATACGCAGTATTTT.